This T cell receptor (beta chain) was sequenced for a study of long-term antiretroviral therapy in people with HIV. Run at survey level, the immunoSEQ assay was version v3.0. Profiled with immunoSEQ multiplex PCR; TCRdb holds only in-frame clones, not every one. The repertoire holds tens of thousands of clones, roughly 83% seen once, with around 16% in the top ten. Germline values: CDR1 SGDLS, CDR2 YYNGEE. V lost 3 bases, J lost 4 bases, and 14 bases lay in between. There are 15 residues in the CDR3. This clone has just one count. The chain combines TRBV9 with TRBJ2-1; D may be TRBD2 (7 bases). The source material was unsorted PBMCs, sampled roughly 4.1 years after starting antiretroviral therapy. The sequence came from a man aged 25-45 years with HIV. The CDR3 spells CASSAVGGAYNEQFF. DNA of the CDR3: TGTGCCAGCAGCGCTGTTGGGGGGGCGTACAATGAGCAGTTCTTC.